This entry concerns a single T cell receptor (beta chain). TCRdb's copy holds only in-frame clones and misses some; the assay was immunoSEQ multiplex PCR. The table includes about 87,000 clones, 88% detected once. The entry originates in a study of blood T cell repertoires in COVID-19. Trimming stripped 2 bases from V and 0 bases from J, with 5 bases between. The germline CDR1 and CDR2 sequences are MDHEN and SYDVKM. The CDR3 spans 15 residues. This clonotype was obtained from a man of 80 years or more with acute or convalescent COVID-19. The rearrangement uses TRBV28 and TRBJ2-6, with D hard to call. The sequenced sample was peripheral blood. The DNA for the CDR3 is TGTGCCAGCAGTTTAGTGGCCTCTGGGGCCAACGTCCTGACTTTC. Protein product: CASSLVASGANVLTF.